The T cell receptor (beta chain) under discussion was sequenced for a study of OX40 agonist ivuxolimab in advanced cancers. Libraries were prepared by immunoSEQ multiplex PCR; TCRdb keeps only in-frame clonotypes and omits some of them. The profile shows 65,000 to 70,000 clones, nearly 90% of them singletons. Germline V gene lookup returns CDR1 SGHTA and CDR2 FQGNSA. The CDR3 spans 14 residues. V was shortened by 1 base and J by 5 bases, with 11 bases between the two germline ends. Cycle 7 day 1, cycle 4 day 1, and baseline were the timepoints at which blood was sampled. Sample: CD4+ or CD8+ T cells sorted from blood, taken in a trial of the OX40 agonist ivuxolimab. This TCR derives from an adult with an advanced solid tumor such as melanoma, head and neck, liver or kidney cancer. The chain joins TRBV7-2 to TRBJ1-2; D gene unclear. The CDR3 DNA is TGTGCCAGCAGCTTAGAAAGTGGCGGGTATGGCTACACCTTC. Amino acid sequence: CASSLESGGYGYTF.